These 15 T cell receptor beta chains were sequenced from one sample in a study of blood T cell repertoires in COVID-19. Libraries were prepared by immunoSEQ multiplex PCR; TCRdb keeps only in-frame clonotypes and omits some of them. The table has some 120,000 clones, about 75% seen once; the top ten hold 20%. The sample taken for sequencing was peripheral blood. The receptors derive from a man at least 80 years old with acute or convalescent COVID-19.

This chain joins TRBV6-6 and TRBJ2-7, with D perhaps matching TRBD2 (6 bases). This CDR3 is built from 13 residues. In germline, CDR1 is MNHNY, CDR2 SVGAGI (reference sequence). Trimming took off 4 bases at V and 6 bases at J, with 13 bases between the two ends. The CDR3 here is CASSSPLGGEQYF. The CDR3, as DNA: TGTGCCAGCAGTTCCCCCCTGGGGGGCGAGCAGTACTTC.

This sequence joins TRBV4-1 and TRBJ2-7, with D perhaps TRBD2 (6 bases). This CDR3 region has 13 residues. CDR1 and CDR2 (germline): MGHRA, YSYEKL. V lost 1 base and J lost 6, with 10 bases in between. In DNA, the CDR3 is TGCGCCAGCAGCCAAGGGTACGGGGGCGAGCAGTACTTC. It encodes CASSQGYGGEQYF.

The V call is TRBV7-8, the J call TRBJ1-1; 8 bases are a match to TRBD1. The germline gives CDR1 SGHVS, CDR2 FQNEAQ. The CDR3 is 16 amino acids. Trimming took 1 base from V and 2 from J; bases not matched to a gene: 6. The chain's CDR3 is CASSLGTGTVNTEAFF. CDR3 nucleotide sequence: TGTGCCAGCAGCTTAGGGACAGGGACCGTCAACACTGAAGCTTTCTTT.

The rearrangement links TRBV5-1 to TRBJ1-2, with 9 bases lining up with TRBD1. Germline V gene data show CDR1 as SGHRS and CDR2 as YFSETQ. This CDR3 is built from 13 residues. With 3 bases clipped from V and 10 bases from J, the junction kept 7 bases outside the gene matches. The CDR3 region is CASSSGTGPNYTF. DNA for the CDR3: TGCGCCAGCAGCTCCGGGACAGGGCCAAACTACACCTTC.

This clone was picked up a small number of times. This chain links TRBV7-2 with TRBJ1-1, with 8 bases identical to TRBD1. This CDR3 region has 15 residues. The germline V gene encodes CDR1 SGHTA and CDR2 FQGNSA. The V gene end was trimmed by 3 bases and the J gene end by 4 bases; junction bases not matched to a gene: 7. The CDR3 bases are TGTGCCAGCAGCTTCCAGGGGGCGGCGATCACTGAAGCTTTCTTT. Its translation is CASSFQGAAITEAFF.

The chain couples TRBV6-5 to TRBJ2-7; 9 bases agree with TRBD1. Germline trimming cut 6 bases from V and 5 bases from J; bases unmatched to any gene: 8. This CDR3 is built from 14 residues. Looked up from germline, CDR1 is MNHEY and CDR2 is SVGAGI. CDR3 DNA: TGTGCCAGCAGCCTCCGGGACAGGGAGGACGAGCAGTACTTC. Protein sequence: CASSLRDREDEQYF.

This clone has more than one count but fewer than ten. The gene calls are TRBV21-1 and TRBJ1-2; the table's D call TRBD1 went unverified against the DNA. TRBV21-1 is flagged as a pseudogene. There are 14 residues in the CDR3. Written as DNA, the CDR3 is TGTGCCAGCAGACGGACAGGTTGGGTGGATGGCTACACCTTC. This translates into CASRRTGWVDGYTF.

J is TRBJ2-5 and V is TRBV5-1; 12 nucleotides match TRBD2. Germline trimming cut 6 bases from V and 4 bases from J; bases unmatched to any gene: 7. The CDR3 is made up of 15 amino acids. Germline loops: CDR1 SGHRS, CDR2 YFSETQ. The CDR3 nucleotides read TGCGCCAGCACGAACCTAGCGGGGGGGCCAGAGACCCAGTACTTC. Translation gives CASTNLAGGPETQYF.

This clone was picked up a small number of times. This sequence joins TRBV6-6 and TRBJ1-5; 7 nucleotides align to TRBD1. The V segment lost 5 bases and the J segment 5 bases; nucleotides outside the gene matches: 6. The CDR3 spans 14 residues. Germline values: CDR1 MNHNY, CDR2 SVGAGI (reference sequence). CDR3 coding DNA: TGTGCCAGCAGTAAGACAGGGAGTGATCAGCCCCAGCATTTT. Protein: CASSKTGSDQPQHF.

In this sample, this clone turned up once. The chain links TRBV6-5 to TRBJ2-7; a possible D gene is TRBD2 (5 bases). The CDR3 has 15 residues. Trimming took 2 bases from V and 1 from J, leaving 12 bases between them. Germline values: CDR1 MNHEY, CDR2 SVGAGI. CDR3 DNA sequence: TGTGCCAGCAGTTACGGGGAGATTAGTTCCTACGAGCAGTACTTC. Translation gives CASSYGEISSYEQYF.

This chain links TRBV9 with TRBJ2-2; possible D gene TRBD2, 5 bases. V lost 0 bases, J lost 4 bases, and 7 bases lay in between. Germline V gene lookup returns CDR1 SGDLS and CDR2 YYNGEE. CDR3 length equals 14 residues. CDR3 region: CASSVAGSTGELFF. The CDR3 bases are TGTGCCAGCAGCGTAGCGGGGTCCACCGGGGAGCTGTTTTTT.

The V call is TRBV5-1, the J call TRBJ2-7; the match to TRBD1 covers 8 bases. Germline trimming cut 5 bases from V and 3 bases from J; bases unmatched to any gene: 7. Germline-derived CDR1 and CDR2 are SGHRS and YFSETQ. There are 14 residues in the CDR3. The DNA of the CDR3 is TGCGCCAGCAGGCGCTCCGGGACAGGCTACGAGCAGTACTTC. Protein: CASRRSGTGYEQYF.

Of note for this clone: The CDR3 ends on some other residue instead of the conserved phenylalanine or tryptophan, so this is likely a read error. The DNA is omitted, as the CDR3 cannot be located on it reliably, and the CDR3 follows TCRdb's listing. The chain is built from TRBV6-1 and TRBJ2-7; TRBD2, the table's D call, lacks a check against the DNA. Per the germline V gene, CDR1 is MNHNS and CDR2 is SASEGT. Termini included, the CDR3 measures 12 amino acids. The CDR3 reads CASSESASGGVL.

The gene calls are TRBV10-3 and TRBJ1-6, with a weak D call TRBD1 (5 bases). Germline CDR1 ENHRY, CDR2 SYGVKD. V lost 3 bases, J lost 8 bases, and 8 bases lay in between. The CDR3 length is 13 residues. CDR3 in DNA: TGTGCCATCAGTGACAGGGCTGATTCACCCCTCCACTTT. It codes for CAISDRADSPLHF.

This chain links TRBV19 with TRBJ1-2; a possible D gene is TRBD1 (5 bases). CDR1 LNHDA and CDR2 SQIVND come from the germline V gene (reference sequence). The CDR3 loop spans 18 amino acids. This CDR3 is CALKTKDTTLNSNYGYTF. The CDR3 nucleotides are TGTGCTTTAAAAACGAAGGACACGACCCTTAACTCTAACTATGGCTACACCTTC.